The clone carrying this T cell receptor beta chain was recorded only once. The CDR3 has 15 residues. Between the trimmed V and J ends, which lost 3 bases and 4 bases, there was a span of 12 bases. The germline CDR1 and CDR2 sequences are KGHDR and SFDVKD. Sequencing used immunoSEQ multiplex PCR; TCRdb keeps in-frame clones, though not all of them. The data contain approximately 160,000 clones, approximately 80% of them singletons. The data stem from a study of blood T cell repertoires in COVID-19. Looking at the study overall: Sample material is recorded as cDNA or gDNA derived from T cells, B-cell-depleted T cells, or PBMCs.

The chain uses TRBV24-1 and TRBJ1-5; D not resolved. Sequenced sample: PBMCs or T cells enriched from blood (not recorded which). The receptor was derived from a man aged 35-49 years who had recovered from COVID-19. The CDR3 region is CATSDPRTGNQPQHF. The CDR3 DNA sequence: TGTGCCACCAGTGATCCTCGGACGGGGAATCAGCCCCAGCATTTT.